This record concerns one T cell receptor beta chain sequence. In the authors' methods: Estimates of nucleated cell counts were drawn from the amplification of reference gene primers. Only in-frame clones appear in the TCRdb table, and some are missing; sequencing was by immunoSEQ multiplex PCR. That table is the source of V, J and clone size, and D and trimming were worked out from the DNA. Here the sample spans about 89,000 clones, 55% to 75% being singletons. This sample was included in a study of blood T cell repertoires in COVID-19. Study background: Donors in the United States, Italy and Spain gave samples during acute or convalescent COVID-19. The cDNA or gDNA used as material had been derived from T cells, B-cell-depleted T cells, or PBMCs.

Sequencing was performed on peripheral blood. This receptor was identified in a woman of 80 years or more with acute or convalescent COVID-19.

The DNA of the CDR3 is TGTGCCAGCAGCTCAGAGGGTGCAGATACGCAGTATTTT. As protein: CASSSEGADTQYF. The chain uses TRBV7-3 and TRBJ2-3, with D possibly being TRBD2 (5 bases). V dropped 4 bases and J dropped 4 bases, with 9 bases sitting between them. The CDR3 extends over 13 amino acids. CDR1 and CDR2 from the germline V gene are SGHTA and FQGTGA.